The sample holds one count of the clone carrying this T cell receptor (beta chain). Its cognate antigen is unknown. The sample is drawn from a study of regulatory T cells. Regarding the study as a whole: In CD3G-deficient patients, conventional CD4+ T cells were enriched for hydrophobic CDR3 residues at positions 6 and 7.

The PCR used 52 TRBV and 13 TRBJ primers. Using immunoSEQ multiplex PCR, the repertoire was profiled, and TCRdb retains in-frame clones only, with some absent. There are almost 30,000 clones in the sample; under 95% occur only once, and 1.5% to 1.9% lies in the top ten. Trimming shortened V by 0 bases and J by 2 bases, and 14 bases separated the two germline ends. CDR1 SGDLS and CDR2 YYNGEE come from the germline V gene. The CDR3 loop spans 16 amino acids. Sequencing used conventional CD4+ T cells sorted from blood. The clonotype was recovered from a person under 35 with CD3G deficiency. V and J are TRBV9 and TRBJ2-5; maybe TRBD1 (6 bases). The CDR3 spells CASSVGAGAKQETQYF. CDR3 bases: TGTGCCAGCAGCGTAGGAGCAGGGGCTAAACAAGAGACCCAGTACTTC.